Described below is a single T cell receptor beta chain sequence and its context. Antigen unknown. The sample belongs to a study of PD-1 blockade in classical Hodgkin lymphoma. Study findings and constraints: After ASCT, patients who started nivolumab under 1 year later were excluded.

Clones were sequenced by immunoSEQ multiplex PCR, and TCRdb holds only the in-frame ones, with some missing. The table shows approximately 100,000 clones, with around 88% occurring only once. With no exception, relapse followed autologous stem cell transplantation in all patients, and brentuximab vedotin exposure varied. This clonotype was sampled from a human donor with classical Hodgkin lymphoma. The specimen comprised peripheral blood mononuclear cells (PBMCs), sampled before the second cycle of nivolumab.

The CDR3 DNA is TGTGCCAGCAGCTTGGCCGGGGGGCGGGCCGGGGAGCTGTTTTTT. Translating it yields CASSLAGGRAGELFF. The chain is built from TRBV5-4 and TRBJ2-2; tentatively, D is TRBD2 (7 bases). CDR3 length: 15 amino acids. Germline V gene lookup returns CDR1 SGHNT and CDR2 YYREEE (reference sequence). Trimming pared 0 bases from V and 6 bases from J, leaving 12 bases between.